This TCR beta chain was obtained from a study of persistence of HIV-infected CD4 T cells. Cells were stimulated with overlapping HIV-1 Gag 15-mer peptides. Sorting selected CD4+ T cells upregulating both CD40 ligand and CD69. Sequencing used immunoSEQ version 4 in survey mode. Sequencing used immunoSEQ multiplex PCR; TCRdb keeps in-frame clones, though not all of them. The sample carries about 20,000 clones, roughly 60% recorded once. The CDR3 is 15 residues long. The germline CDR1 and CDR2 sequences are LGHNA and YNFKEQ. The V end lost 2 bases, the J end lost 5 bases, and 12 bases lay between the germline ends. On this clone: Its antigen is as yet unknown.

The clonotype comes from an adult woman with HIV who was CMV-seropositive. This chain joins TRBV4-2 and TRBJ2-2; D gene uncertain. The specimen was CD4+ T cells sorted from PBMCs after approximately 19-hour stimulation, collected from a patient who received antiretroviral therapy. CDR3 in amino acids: CASSQSPQGTGELFF. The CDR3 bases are TGTGCCAGCAGCCAAAGTCCCCAAGGTACCGGGGAGCTGTTTTTT.